Following are 28 T cell receptor beta chains from one sample sequenced in a study of shared clonotypes between healthy human individuals. This table comes from immunoSEQ multiplex PCR, and its TCRdb copy is limited to in-frame clones, with some not included. The sample consists of over 2,000,000 clones, just over 90% of them appearing once. Naive-designated CD8 cells lacked CD45RO, were positively enriched for CCR7, and omitted terminally differentiated effector memory CD45RA+ cells. What was sequenced was naive CD8+ T cells from PBMCs. The receptors stem from a man between 18 and 29 years old in good health. Some clones in this sample may be carry-over from other donors' samples.

This clone was recorded once. The CDR3 is CASSKLKGRNSYEQYF. Written as DNA, the CDR3 is TGTGCCAGCAGCAAATTGAAAGGCAGGAACTCCTACGAGCAGTACTTC. V gene TRBV21-1 combines with J gene TRBJ2-7; whether TRBD1, the table's D call, matches the DNA was not checked. TRBV21-1 is a pseudogene segment. CDR3 length: 16 amino acids.

The chain has TRBV6-6 and TRBJ1-1; TRBD1 might be the D (5 bases). Germline values: CDR1 MNHNY, CDR2 SVGAGI (reference sequence). Trimming left V 8 bases short and J 2 bases short, with 15 bases between. The CDR3 sequence is 14 residues long. This chain's CDR3 is CASHVAGENTEAFF. The CDR3 DNA reads as TGTGCCAGCCACGTTGCGGGGGAAAACACTGAAGCTTTCTTT.

This chain links TRBV6-1 with TRBJ1-5, with D possibly being TRBD1 (5 bases). Trimming took off 4 bases at V and 0 bases at J, with 7 bases between the two ends. The CDR3 is 14 amino acids. Germline V CDR1 and CDR2: MNHNS, SASEGT. The CDR3 sequence is CASSGGISNQPQHF. The CDR3 DNA reads as TGTGCCAGCAGTGGGGGGATTAGCAATCAGCCCCAGCATTTT.

Comments on this clone: Other nucleotide sequences in the sample specify the same CDR3. V gene TRBV29-1 combines with J gene TRBJ2-1, with 9 bases matching TRBD2. CDR3 length equals 12 residues. Trimming cost V 6 bases and J 4 bases; bases outside gene matches: 1. Looked up from germline, CDR1 is SQVTM and CDR2 is ANQGSEA. CDR3: CSVAGGYNEQFF. The CDR3 DNA follows: TGCAGCGTAGCGGGAGGATACAATGAGCAGTTCTTC.

The gene calls are TRBV6-5 and TRBJ1-2; 9 bases match TRBD1. Per germline, CDR1 MNHEY and CDR2 SVGAGI. V lost 5 bases and J lost 4; bases outside the gene matches: 5. CDR3 length: 14 residues. CDR3 bases: TGTGCCAGCAGTACCGGGACAGGGTCCTATGGCTACACCTTC. Translation gives CASSTGTGSYGYTF.

This chain connects TRBV14 to TRBJ2-3; no clear D. Germline V lookup: CDR1 SGHDN, CDR2 FVKESK. This CDR3 has 15 amino acids. The V end was cut by 4 bases, the J end by 2 bases, with 13 bases between. DNA of the CDR3: TGTGCCAGCAGCCCGTTTTCGACGGACACAGATACGCAGTATTTT. Translation: CASSPFSTDTDTQYF.

V usage is TRBV7-8 and J usage is TRBJ1-5; weak D call: TRBD1 (6 bases). The germline V gene encodes CDR1 SGHVS and CDR2 FQNEAQ. The CDR3 runs to 16 residues. V gave up 4 bases and J gave up 7 bases, with 20 bases separating them. The CDR3 DNA reads as TGTGCCAGCAGCTCTCGCACCGGGGGGCCCCAACAGCCCCAGCATTTT. Protein: CASSSRTGGPQQPQHF.

CDR3 amino acids: CASSYTGGQNTEAFF. The CDR3 nucleotides are TGTGCCAGCAGTTACACCGGGGGCCAAAACACTGAAGCTTTCTTT. The chain is built from TRBV6-5 and TRBJ1-1; the D gene is possibly TRBD1 (6 bases). The germline gives CDR1 MNHEY, CDR2 SVGAGI. With 2 bases removed from V and 2 bases from J, the gap between germline ends came to 12 bases. The CDR3 length is 15 residues.

The rearrangement uses TRBV28 and TRBJ2-7, with TRBD1 as a possible D gene (6 bases). Germline assignment: CDR1 MDHEN and CDR2 SYDVKM. The CDR3 sequence is 14 residues long. V was cut by 5 bases and J by 2 bases, with 13 bases left in between. The CDR3 loop reads CASSLRDNPYEQYF. The CDR3 nucleotides are TGTGCCAGCAGTCTCCGGGACAACCCCTACGAGCAGTACTTC.

The V gene is TRBV6-5, the J gene TRBJ2-2; D gene ambiguous. The CDR3 totals 12 residues. The V and J ends lost 8 bases and 4 bases respectively, with 8 bases between them. Germline lookup yields CDR1 MNHEY and CDR2 SVGAGI. CDR3 loop: CASEEGTGELFF. For the CDR3, the DNA is TGTGCCAGCGAGGAAGGCACCGGGGAGCTGTTTTTT.

This sequence joins TRBV18 and TRBJ2-1; 7 positions match TRBD1. The junction had 6 bases not matched to a gene; V was cut back by 3 bases and J by 4 bases. Germline values: CDR1 KGHSH, CDR2 LQKENI. This CDR3 contains 15 residues. The CDR3 loop reads CASSPRDRTYNEQFF. The CDR3 nucleotides are TGTGCCAGCTCACCCCGGGACAGAACATACAATGAGCAGTTCTTC.

A remark on this clone: Within the sample, other DNA sequences also encode this same CDR3. The chain carries TRBV11-2 and TRBJ2-7; 7 bases are a match to TRBD1. Germline V CDR1 and CDR2: SGHAT, FQNNGV. V dropped 5 bases and J dropped 4; count of bases not matched to a gene: 5. There are 13 residues in the CDR3. CDR3 DNA: TGTGCCAGCAGCCCCGGGACAGCGTACGAGCAGTACTTC. Protein product: CASSPGTAYEQYF. Full variable domain (missing parts from reference TRBV11-2 and TRBJ2-7): EAGVAQSPRYKIIEKRQSVAFWCNPISGHATLYWYQQILGQGPKLLIQFQNNGVVDDSQLPKDRFSAERLKGVDSTLKIQPAKLEDSAVYLCASSPGTAYEQYFGPGTRLTVT.

CDR3 in amino acids: CASSQRGLANPSYEQYF. For the CDR3, the DNA is TGCGCCAGCAGCCAACGCGGACTAGCCAACCCTTCCTACGAGCAGTACTTC. The gene calls are TRBV4-1 and TRBJ2-7; 8 bases match TRBD2. J was trimmed by 1 base and V by 2 bases; bases with no gene match: 10. The CDR3 runs to 17 residues. Germline CDR1 reads MGHRA; CDR2 reads YSYEKL.

In regard to this clone: Other nucleotide sequences from this sample produce the same CDR3. V and J are TRBV9 and TRBJ2-7; D is unresolved. V was shortened by 4 bases and J by 0 bases, with 14 bases between the two germline ends. The CDR3 runs to 15 residues. The V gene's germline CDR1 is SGDLS and CDR2 YYNGEE. Here the CDR3 DNA reads TGTGCCAGCAGCCCCTCTCGTGTTAGCTCCTACGAGCAGTACTTC. Its protein is CASSPSRVSSYEQYF.

The chain links TRBV19 to TRBJ2-2; no definite D call. Germline V lookup: CDR1 LNHDA, CDR2 SQIVND (reference sequence). The CDR3 is 14 residues long. The germline V and J ends were trimmed by 3 bases and 2 bases, with 7 bases remaining between them. Written as DNA, the CDR3 is TGTGCCAGTAGTATTTTCTCAAACACCGGGGAGCTGTTTTTT. Its translation is CASSIFSNTGELFF.

This chain joins TRBV2 and TRBJ2-3; 7 nucleotides line up with TRBD2. J was trimmed by 2 bases and V by 9 bases; bases with no gene match: 8. There are 14 residues in the CDR3. Per the germline V gene, CDR1 is SNHLY and CDR2 is FYNNEI. In DNA form, the CDR3 reads TGTGCCAGTCGTCCGGGACTACTCACAGATACGCAGTATTTT. It encodes CASRPGLLTDTQYF.

The chain uses TRBV7-2 and TRBJ2-7, with 7 bases lining up with TRBD2. The CDR3 runs to 13 residues. V gave up 2 bases and J gave up 4 bases; unmatched junction bases: 2. Germline V gives CDR1 SGHTA, CDR2 FQGNSA. CDR3 residues: CASSLRTRYEQYF. The CDR3 DNA sequence: TGTGCCAGCAGCTTAAGGACTAGGTACGAGCAGTACTTC.

This chain connects TRBV28 to TRBJ2-7; possibly TRBD1 for D (6 bases). Germline CDR1 reads MDHEN; CDR2 reads SYDVKM. This CDR3 contains 13 residues. CDR3 amino acids: CATRQASSYEQYF. Here the CDR3 DNA reads TGTGCTACACGACAGGCAAGCTCCTACGAGCAGTACTTC.

The chain recombines TRBV29-1 with TRBJ2-7; TRBD1 matches 9 bases. V lost 4 bases, J lost 2 bases, and 3 bases stayed unmatched. CDR3 length equals 13 residues. Germline V gene data show CDR1 as SQVTM and CDR2 as ANQGSEA. The CDR3 nucleotides read TGCAGCGTTGGTAGGGACAGGGCCTACGAGCAGTACTTC. Protein: CSVGRDRAYEQYF.

This clone was seen only once. V is TRBV5-6 and J is TRBJ2-1, with TRBD2 identical over 8 bases. The CDR3 is made up of 15 amino acids. V was pared by 0 bases and J by 5 bases, with 4 bases of the junction left unmatched. In germline, CDR1 is SGHDT, CDR2 YYEEEE. CDR3 residues: CASSLATSGNNEQFF. Here the CDR3 DNA reads TGTGCCAGCAGCTTGGCAACTAGCGGAAACAATGAGCAGTTCTTC.

The gene calls are TRBV27 and TRBJ2-1; 7 nucleotides line up with TRBD2. From germline, CDR1 is MNHEY and CDR2 SMNVEV (reference sequence). With 6 bases clipped from V and 4 bases from J, the junction kept 9 bases outside the gene matches. The CDR3 is made up of 15 amino acids. CDR3 sequence (DNA): TGTGCCAGCAGCCCGGTGCGGGAGCGATACAATGAGCAGTTCTTC. Protein: CASSPVRERYNEQFF.

Details on this clone: At one end the junction does not follow the germline gene, possibly because of a read error. The chain recombines TRBV9 with TRBJ2-2; a weak D match, TRBD2 (5 bases). The CDR3 contains 15 residues. The germline V gene has CDR1 SGDLS and CDR2 YYNGEE. The CDR3 loop reads CASSVAGVSTGEPFF. CDR3 coding DNA: TGTGCCAGCAGCGTAGCCGGAGTGAGCACCGGGGAGCCGTTTTTT.

The rearrangement joins TRBV5-6 to TRBJ2-5, with D tentatively TRBD1 or TRBD2 (5 bases each). The V gene lost 4 bases and the J gene lost 2 bases, with 15 bases spanning the gap. The CDR3 sequence is 15 residues long. CDR1 and CDR2 from the germline V gene are SGHDT and YYEEEE. CDR3 sequence reads: CASSPTYGAQETQYF. CDR3 nucleotides: TGTGCCAGCAGCCCGACCTACGGGGCACAAGAGACCCAGTACTTC.

The chain links TRBV9 to TRBJ2-3; D is possibly TRBD1 (5 bases). Germline loops: CDR1 SGDLS, CDR2 YYNGEE. This CDR3 has 16 amino acids. Trimming shortened V by 3 bases and J by 1 base, and 15 bases separated the two germline ends. DNA for the CDR3: TGTGCCAGCAGCGCTGACCCAGGGATCCGCACAGATACGCAGTATTTT. It encodes CASSADPGIRTDTQYF.

In this sample, this clone turned up once. This chain links TRBV19 with TRBJ1-1; possibly TRBD1 for D (6 bases). V dropped 5 bases and J dropped 3 bases, with 22 bases sitting between them. The CDR3 runs 17 residues. CDR1 LNHDA and CDR2 SQIVND come from the germline V gene (reference sequence). CDR3: CASSRRTDRRRDTEAFF. Here the CDR3 DNA reads TGTGCCAGTAGTCGTAGGACAGACCGGCGGAGGGACACTGAAGCTTTCTTT.

This chain links TRBV7-2 with TRBJ1-5; D is perhaps TRBD1 (6 bases). CDR1 is SGHTA, CDR2 FQGNSA, per germline. Between the trimmed V and J ends, which lost 1 base and 8 bases, there was a span of 15 bases. The CDR3 spans 15 residues. The CDR3 nucleotides are TGTGCCAGCAGCTTAGAATTTGGGGGCGGCGAGCCCCAGCATTTT. This translates into CASSLEFGGGEPQHF.

The V gene is TRBV6-6, the J gene TRBJ2-3; D call uncertain. The CDR3 consists of 14 residues. V was pared by 5 bases and J by 0 bases, with 9 bases between. The germline V gene has CDR1 MNHNY and CDR2 SVGAGI (reference sequence). CDR3 amino acids: CASSTQASTDTQYF. CDR3 DNA: TGTGCCAGCAGTACCCAGGCTAGCACAGATACGCAGTATTTT.

The chain carries TRBV6-5 and TRBJ2-1; tentative D call: TRBD2 (6 bases). CDR3 length: 16 residues. Looked up from germline, CDR1 is MNHEY and CDR2 is SVGAGI. The germline V and J ends were trimmed by 0 bases and 4 bases, with 13 bases remaining between them. For the CDR3, the DNA is TGTGCCAGCAGTTACTCAACCGGGACTCTGTACAATGAGCAGTTCTTC. This gives the protein CASSYSTGTLYNEQFF.